Below are 27 T cell receptor beta chains sequenced from a single sample in a study of T cell responses to AZD1222 COVID-19 vaccine. Clones were sequenced by immunoSEQ multiplex PCR, and TCRdb holds only the in-frame ones, with some missing. Counted here are under 200,000 clones, less than 95% occurring once; the ten biggest clones make up more than 1.3%. The source was peripheral blood, collected on day 0 of AZD1222 vaccination. All receptors derive from an adult in good health.

This rearrangement joins TRBV15 to TRBJ1-2; the D gene is possibly TRBD1 (5 bases). The germline V gene encodes CDR1 LNHNV and CDR2 YYDKDF (reference sequence). Trimming cost V 0 bases and J 6 bases, with 11 bases left between them. The CDR3 has 14 residues. The CDR3 is CATSRDKGDDGYTF. CDR3 nucleotides: TGTGCCACCAGCAGAGATAAAGGGGACGATGGCTACACCTTC.

As for this clone: The DNA is left out, because the CDR3 cannot be placed on it with certainty; the CDR3 is given as TCRdb lists it. The V call is TRBV24-1, the J call TRBJ2-7. Counting both end residues, the CDR3 totals 15 amino acids. Germline assignment: CDR1 KGHDR and CDR2 SFDVKD. The CDR3 sequence: CATSTSDPGADEQYF.

This clone occurred once. The rearrangement links TRBV6-5 to TRBJ1-3; TRBD1 matches 9 bases. The CDR3 sequence is 16 residues long. Trimming took 4 bases from V and 0 from J; bases not matched to a gene: 4. Germline-derived CDR1 and CDR2 are MNHEY and SVGAGI. Here the CDR3 DNA reads TGTGCCAGCAGTTGGGGGACAGGGAGCTCTGGAAACACCATATATTTT. It translates to CASSWGTGSSGNTIYF.

This rearrangement joins TRBV5-1 to TRBJ2-5, with D possibly being TRBD1 (6 bases). The CDR3 sequence is 12 residues long. V was shortened by 5 bases and J by 3 bases, with 8 bases between the two germline ends. CDR1 and CDR2 from the germline V gene are SGHRS and YFSETQ. The CDR3 reads CASSRQEETQYF. The CDR3 region has the DNA TGCGCCAGCAGTCGACAGGAAGAGACCCAGTACTTC. Drawing the rest from reference TRBV5-1 and TRBJ2-5, the complete variable domain is KAGVTQTPRYLIKTRGQQVTLSCSPISGHRSVSWYQQTPGQGLQFLFEYFSETQRNKGNFPGRFSGRQFSNSRSEMNVSTLELGDSALYLCASSRQEETQYFGPGTRLLVL.

The CDR3 here is CASSFTYDYHLTYNEQFF. CDR3 DNA: TGCGCCAGCAGTTTTACCTATGACTACCACCTAACCTACAATGAGCAGTTCTTC. This rearrangement joins TRBV5-1 to TRBJ2-1; a weak D match, TRBD2 (5 bases). Germline assignment: CDR1 SGHRS and CDR2 YFSETQ. CDR3 length: 18 residues. V was cut by 5 bases and J by 2 bases, with 23 bases left in between.

The CDR3 DNA follows: TGTGCCAGCAGCCAATCATCGGCTCAGCCCCAGCATTTT. It translates to CASSQSSAQPQHF. J is TRBJ1-5 and V is TRBV16; D ambiguous. The CDR3 extends over 13 amino acids. V was cut by 0 bases and J by 6 bases, with 6 bases left in between. Germline loops: CDR1 KGHSY, CDR2 FQNENV.

The chain couples TRBV6-5 to TRBJ1-1; D unclear. Trimming took 4 bases from V and 1 from J, leaving 13 bases between them. CDR1 and CDR2 from the germline V gene are MNHEY and SVGAGI. The CDR3 is made up of 15 amino acids. CDR3 amino acids: CASSLFLEPNTEAFF. The CDR3 DNA sequence: TGTGCCAGCAGTTTGTTTCTGGAGCCGAACACTGAAGCTTTCTTT.

The chain joins TRBV11-2 to TRBJ1-3; a possible D gene is TRBD1 (5 bases). The CDR3 extends over 12 amino acids. Trimming removed 1 base at V and 9 bases at J, with 7 bases between. Germline lookup yields CDR1 SGHAT and CDR2 FQNNGV. The CDR3 reads CASSLADTTIYF. CDR3 sequence (DNA): TGTGCCAGCAGCTTAGCGGACACCACCATATATTTT.

This clone showed up just a few times. The gene calls are TRBV21-1 and TRBJ2-1; the table's D call of TRBD1 was not tested on the DNA. TRBV21-1 is assigned pseudogene status. The CDR3 is 16 amino acids. DNA for the CDR3: TGTGCCAGCAGCAAAGCAGGGACATCGACCTACAATGAGCAGTTCTTC. Translated: CASSKAGTSTYNEQFF.

This chain uses TRBV4-2 with TRBJ1-2; maybe TRBD1 (5 bases). From germline, CDR1 is LGHNA and CDR2 YNFKEQ. V was clipped by 10 bases and J by 3 bases, with 12 bases between them. This CDR3 region has 12 residues. This CDR3 is CATNRDDYGYTF. CDR3 DNA sequence: TGTGCCACTAACCGGGACGACTATGGCTACACCTTC.

This chain joins TRBV11-2 and TRBJ1-2, with TRBD1 identical over 9 bases. Germline lookup yields CDR1 SGHAT and CDR2 FQNNGV. The CDR3 length is 15 residues. J was trimmed by 1 base and V by 5 bases; bases with no gene match: 5. CDR3 in DNA: TGTGCCAGCAGCCAAGGACAGGGGCTTAACTATGGCTACACCTTC. This encodes CASSQGQGLNYGYTF. Full variable domain (outside the CDR3, taken from reference TRBV11-2 and TRBJ1-2): EAGVAQSPRYKIIEKRQSVAFWCNPISGHATLYWYQQILGQGPKLLIQFQNNGVVDDSQLPKDRFSAERLKGVDSTLKIQPAKLEDSAVYLCASSQGQGLNYGYTFGSGTRLTVV.

This chain links TRBV5-1 with TRBJ1-3; D is perhaps TRBD1 (5 bases). V was cut by 1 base and J by 2 bases, with 16 bases left in between. The CDR3 length is 17 residues. The germline V gene encodes CDR1 SGHRS and CDR2 YFSETQ. CDR3 in amino acids: CASSLSISGTTGNTIYF. DNA for the CDR3: TGCGCCAGCAGCTTGAGTATATCCGGGACCACTGGAAACACCATATATTTT.

The genes are TRBV7-2 and TRBJ1-2, with 7 nucleotides matching TRBD1. Germline V gene data show CDR1 as SGHTA and CDR2 as FQGNSA. The J segment lost 4 bases and the V segment lost 2 bases, leaving 4 bases of the junction unmatched. The CDR3 is 14 residues long. Here the CDR3 reads CASSLLGQVYGYTF. The DNA of the CDR3 is TGTGCCAGCAGCTTACTAGGACAGGTCTATGGCTACACCTTC. The variable domain in full, completed from reference TRBV7-2 and TRBJ1-2, reads GAGVSQSPSNKVTEKGKDVELRCDPISGHTALYWYRQSLGQGLEFLIYFQGNSAPDKSGLPSDRFSAERTGGSVSTLTIQRTQQEDSAVYLCASSLLGQVYGYTFGSGTRLTVV.

This clone was counted only a few times. V usage is TRBV7-6 and J usage is TRBJ1-6; D ambiguous. The CDR3 has 15 amino acids. Germline CDR1 and CDR2: SGHVS and FNYEAQ. Between the trimmed V and J ends, which lost 2 bases and 6 bases, there was a span of 11 bases. The CDR3 sequence is CASSLTPNSNSPLHF. The CDR3 coding sequence is TGTGCCAGCAGCTTAACACCAAACAGTAATTCACCCCTCCACTTT.

The chain employs TRBV11-3 and TRBJ1-1; D not certain. Germline lookup yields CDR1 SGHNT and CDR2 YENEEA. The CDR3 is made up of 13 amino acids. Deletions cut 1 base from V and 4 bases from J, with 7 bases between. This CDR3 reads CASSLARITEAFF. CDR3 DNA sequence: TGTGCCAGCAGCTTAGCCAGGATCACTGAAGCTTTCTTT.

The rearrangement uses TRBV18 and TRBJ1-4; D remains unclear. CDR1 and CDR2 from the germline V gene are KGHSH and LQKENI. The V and J ends lost 4 bases and 5 bases respectively, with 11 bases between them. CDR3 length equals 14 residues. As DNA, the CDR3 is TGTGCCAGCTCACTGAACAAGGGAAATGAAAAACTGTTTTTT. Its protein product is CASSLNKGNEKLFF.

This chain joins TRBV5-8 and TRBJ1-2, with D perhaps TRBD1 (5 bases). Germline CDR1 is SGHTS and CDR2 is YDEGEE. Trimming stripped 4 bases from V and 4 bases from J, with 20 bases between. The CDR3 contains 16 residues. The CDR3 loop is CASSLPAVRAGYGYTF. The CDR3 DNA sequence: TGTGCCAGCAGCCTACCGGCGGTCAGGGCCGGCTATGGCTACACCTTC.

The V call is TRBV5-1, the J call TRBJ2-6; 9 bases align to TRBD1. CDR1 and CDR2 (germline): SGHRS, YFSETQ. The J segment lost 2 bases and the V segment lost 5 bases, leaving 14 bases of the junction unmatched. The CDR3 totals 19 residues. In DNA form, the CDR3 reads TGCGCCAGCAGGACTTTTACAGGGGGCCAAAGGACTGGGGCCAACGTCCTGACTTTC. Its translation is CASRTFTGGQRTGANVLTF.

The chain recombines TRBV19 with TRBJ1-2; D possibly corresponds to TRBD1 (6 bases). Trimming cost V 6 bases and J 2 bases, with 25 bases left between them. The germline CDR1 and CDR2 sequences are LNHDA and SQIVND (reference sequence). The CDR3 totals 18 residues. This CDR3 reads CASSHPTAPGHRNYGYTF. In DNA form, the CDR3 reads TGTGCCAGTAGCCATCCCACGGCTCCGGGACATCGCAACTATGGCTACACCTTC.

The genes are TRBV7-2 and TRBJ2-3; weak D call: TRBD2 (6 bases). The CDR3 is 15 residues long. Germline values: CDR1 SGHTA, CDR2 FQGNSA. The V end was cut by 5 bases, the J end by 3 bases, with 15 bases between. CDR3 sequence: CASSPRGGVTDTQYF. The CDR3 region has the DNA TGTGCCAGCAGCCCCCGAGGCGGGGTTACAGATACGCAGTATTTT.

The chain combines TRBV5-4 with TRBJ2-2, with 9 bases matching TRBD1. CDR1 and CDR2 from the germline V gene are SGHNT and YYREEE (reference sequence). V gave up 4 bases and J gave up 5 bases; unmatched junction bases: 6. The CDR3 extends over 15 amino acids. Here the CDR3 DNA reads TGTGCCAGCAGCCCATACAGGGGGCTTACCGGGGAGCTGTTTTTT. Translation gives CASSPYRGLTGELFF.

Only one count was recorded for this clone. V usage is TRBV7-9 and J usage is TRBJ2-4, with 9 bases aligning to TRBD1. V trimming: 6 bases; J trimming: 3 bases; junction bases outside the gene matches: 18. The germline V gene encodes CDR1 SEHNR and CDR2 FQNEAQ (reference sequence). This CDR3 is 19 amino acids long. This CDR3 is CASSQTGTGNLGGKNIQYF. DNA of the CDR3: TGTGCCAGCAGTCAAACCGGGACAGGGAACTTGGGTGGCAAAAACATTCAGTACTTC.

The chain couples TRBV5-1 to TRBJ2-3, with D possibly matching TRBD2 (5 bases). There are 16 residues in the CDR3. The germline V and J ends were trimmed by 0 bases and 1 base, with 12 bases remaining between them. Germline CDR1 reads SGHRS; CDR2 reads YFSETQ. The DNA for the CDR3 is TGCGCCAGCAGCTTGGTCTTCGGGGTCGGCACAGATACGCAGTATTTT. Amino acid sequence: CASSLVFGVGTDTQYF.

The V gene is TRBV19, the J gene TRBJ1-3; a possible D gene is TRBD1 (6 bases). The germline V gene has CDR1 LNHDA and CDR2 SQIVND (reference sequence). This CDR3 is 13 amino acids long. Trimming removed 8 bases at V and 7 bases at J, with 15 bases between. CDR3 in DNA: TGTGCCAGTCGACAAGGAAGGGGGAACACCATATATTTT. Protein product: CASRQGRGNTIYF.

The rearrangement links TRBV5-1 to TRBJ2-3; 10 nucleotides agree with TRBD1. Germline V CDR1 and CDR2: SGHRS, YFSETQ. The CDR3 is 14 residues long. The ends lost 4 bases at V and 3 bases at J; junction bases unmatched: 2. CDR3 protein: CASSQDRGTDTQYF. The CDR3 nucleotides are TGCGCCAGCAGCCAGGACAGGGGGACAGATACGCAGTATTTT.

For the CDR3, the DNA is TGTGCCAGCAGCCCCCCGGCAGCTATGAACACTGAAGCTTTCTTT. It encodes CASSPPAAMNTEAFF. V usage is TRBV28 and J usage is TRBJ1-1, with no clear D. The CDR3 is made up of 15 amino acids. Trimming shortened V by 6 bases and J by 0 bases, and 14 bases separated the two germline ends. In germline, CDR1 is MDHEN, CDR2 SYDVKM.

The chain joins TRBV6-5 to TRBJ1-2; D ambiguous. V lost 7 bases and J lost 4, with 13 bases in between. The CDR3 spans 13 residues. Germline V gene lookup returns CDR1 MNHEY and CDR2 SVGAGI. CDR3 bases: TGTGCCAGCAAAGTTGGGGTGAGCTATGGCTACACCTTC. Protein product: CASKVGVSYGYTF.